This is a list of T cell receptor beta chains from one sample in a study of human T cells and chemical hapten exposure. TCRdb re-called the RACE reads through MiXCR, storing one row per CDR3 protein. Among around 110,000 distinct CDR3 sequences listed, approximately 11% were seen once. Here the sequenced sample was whole blood, taken in connection with sensitization to the hapten diphenylcyclopropenone (DPC). The receptors were sampled from a woman between 45 and 65 years old with alopecia areata. Some clones in this sample may be carry-over from other donors' samples. CDR3s include the opening cysteine and the closing phenylalanine or tryptophan. Size is stated for part of the rows, as once, few or many counts, or as a class when the clone is expanded.

>TRBJ2-7|TRBV20-1|few
CSARDAQGGTYEQYF
>TRBJ2-5|TRBV9|.
CASSAGLLSGQETQYF
>TRBJ2-3|TRBV6-2/TRBV6-3|.
CASSGTAYTQYF
>TRBJ2-1|TRBV7-2|.
CASSLGGGLNEQFF
>TRBJ2-5|TRBV20-1|few
CSAPASGEETQYF
>TRBJ2-7|TRBV7-3|.
CASSAGTSGAYEQYF
>TRBJ2-1|TRBV12-3/TRBV12-4|many
CASSQGGPYNEQFF
>TRBJ2-7|TRBV27|.
CASSLSKGLGSYEQYF
>TRBJ2-5|TRBV20-1|.
CSAPRGDSQETQYF
>TRBJ2-3|TRBV12-3/TRBV12-4|.
CASSIGPPGTDTQYF
>TRBJ2-3|TRBV11-2|many
CASSLTGDTQYF
>TRBJ2-1|TRBV28|many
CASSVYRLASASYNEQFF
>TRBJ2-5|TRBV12-3/TRBV12-4|few
CASSSSGGGETQYF
>TRBJ2-3|TRBV7-2|many
CASSSLAGALTDTQYF
>TRBJ2-1|TRBV9|many
CASSVRGTVYNEQFF
>TRBJ2-4|TRBV5-1|few
CASSLVGLAKNIQYF
>TRBJ2-3|TRBV28|many
CASSPLRGRLSTDTQYF
>TRBJ2-5|TRBV12-3/TRBV12-4|many
CASSSLRQETQYF
>TRBJ2-5|TRBV5-1|few
CASSRQNWRETQYF
>TRBJ1-6|TRBV21-1|.
CASSGYEDSYNSPLHF
>TRBJ1-2|TRBV7-2|.
CASSSNDGYTF
>TRBJ1-1|TRBV27|many
CASSFRGNRGTPNTEAFF
>TRBJ2-7|TRBV29-1|.
CSVLSGTYEQYF
>TRBJ2-1|TRBV10-2|.
CASTNSGGSYNEQFF
>TRBJ2-3|TRBV6-1|many
CASSETGGPDTQYF
>TRBJ2-5|TRBV28|.
CASSFPSAPTGTGGETQYF
>TRBJ1-6|TRBV7-9|.
CASSLVGLLYNSPLHF
>TRBJ2-7|TRBV5-1|.
CASSFPGSGEQYF
>TRBJ2-7|TRBV3-1|.
CASSQRDRREQYF
>TRBJ1-1|TRBV5-1|few
CASSQDRAERAFF
>TRBJ1-3|TRBV30|few
CALPGPTGNTIYF
>TRBJ1-2|TRBV6-1|.
CASSAGDSTYGYTF
>TRBJ1-5|TRBV6-1|.
CASSVGEPHQPQHF
>TRBJ1-2|TRBV29-1|many
CSVVPGQGNYGYTF
>TRBJ1-4|TRBV12-3/TRBV12-4|few
CASKLPGLEEKLFF
>TRBJ2-3|TRBV4-1|.
CASSQEGARPPDTQYF
>TRBJ2-2|TRBV4-1|many
CASSPLAGELFF
>TRBJ2-3|TRBV5-5|.
CASSSADKKAGTGITDTQYF
>TRBJ2-7|TRBV27|few
CASSAPGQGSNEQYF